This T cell receptor beta chain was sequenced for a study of vaccination and CD4 T cells after COVID-19. The wider study: Blood was drawn a median roughly 67 days post second dose, range 14 to 241.

V shed 3 bases and J 1 base; nucleotides not matched to a gene: 6. Germline V gives CDR1 MGHRA, CDR2 YSYEKL. The CDR3 is 16 amino acids. Treatment of the sample: roughly 11-day PBMC culture with coronavirus spike peptide pools or control peptides (ViraFEST assay). In the case of this clonotype: Its target is not known.

Sequenced with the Oncomine TCR Beta short-read assay was DNA taken from cultured CD4+ T cells. Researchers extracted genomic DNA from CD4+ T cells that had been cultured. TCRdb analysed the PCR reads with MiXCR anew, one entry per CDR3 protein. The data show approximately 14,000 distinct CDR3 sequences, about 48% seen once. This receptor was obtained from a human donor who had recovered from COVID-19. The chain couples TRBV4-1 to TRBJ2-1; 7 bases fit TRBD2. The material was CD4+ T cells from blood, cultured in vitro, obtained before SARS-CoV-2 vaccination. CDR3 residues: CASSHSERDSYNEQFF. As DNA, the CDR3 is TGCGCCAGCAGCCATAGTGAGCGGGATTCCTACAATGAGCAGTTCTTC.